This is a list of T cell receptor beta chains from one sample in a study of cytomegalovirus exposure and HLA in healthy donors. Using immunoSEQ multiplex PCR, the repertoire was profiled, and TCRdb retains in-frame clones only, with some absent. Altogether some 70,000 clones are present, roughly two thirds being singletons, with the ten largest covering around 13%. Material: PBMCs. The receptors originated from a male donor in good health and CMV-seropositive. Both conserved end residues are part of each CDR3. Each record gives: J gene, V gene, clone size, D gene, CDR3 DNA, CDR3 protein. The D gene is left open where the match is weak. Expanded clones get a size class; other rows say once, few or many, or leave the size out.

J gene: TRBJ2-7
V gene: TRBV13
clone size: .
D gene: TRBD2
CDR3 DNA: TGTGCCAGCAGCTCCCGACTAGCGGGAGCCTCCTACGAGCAGTACTTC
CDR3 protein: CASSSRLAGASYEQYF

J gene: TRBJ1-1
V gene: TRBV18
clone size: few
D gene: .
CDR3 DNA: TGTGCCAGCTCACCACAAGAGGGGAACACTGAAGCTTTCTTT
CDR3 protein: CASSPQEGNTEAFF

J gene: TRBJ2-2
V gene: TRBV19
clone size: few
D gene: TRBD1
CDR3 DNA: TGTGCCAGTAGTATAGGGCAGGGGGCTGTCGGGGAGCTGTTTTTT
CDR3 protein: CASSIGQGAVGELFF

J gene: TRBJ1-2
V gene: TRBV18
clone size: .
D gene: .
CDR3 DNA: TGTGCCAGCTCACCTTTAGACGTTGGAGCTAACTATGGCTACACCTTC
CDR3 protein: CASSPLDVGANYGYTF

J gene: TRBJ1-1
V gene: TRBV19
clone size: .
D gene: .
CDR3 DNA: TGTGCCAGTAGTATGGCACGTATCACTGAAGCTTTCTTT
CDR3 protein: CASSMARITEAFF

J gene: TRBJ1-6
V gene: TRBV15
clone size: .
D gene: .
CDR3 DNA: TGTGCCACCAGCAGGGACGGGGGGGGTCCCCTCCACTTT
CDR3 protein: CATSRDGGGPLHF

J gene: TRBJ2-3
V gene: TRBV6-5
clone size: few
D gene: .
CDR3 DNA: TGTGCCAGCAGGCTCCTTACTAGCGATACGCAGTATTTT
CDR3 protein: CASRLLTSDTQYF

J gene: TRBJ2-5
V gene: TRBV18
clone size: .
D gene: TRBD1
CDR3 DNA: TGTGCCAGCCAAACCGGGACAGCTGAAGAGACCCAGTACTTC
CDR3 protein: CASQTGTAEETQYF

J gene: TRBJ2-5
V gene: TRBV5-6
clone size: .
D gene: .
CDR3 DNA: TGTGCCAGCAGCCCCTCGATCAATTTCGGAGTAGAGACCCAGTACTTC
CDR3 protein: CASSPSINFGVETQYF

J gene: TRBJ1-2
V gene: TRBV7-9
clone size: few
D gene: .
CDR3 DNA: TGTTCCAGCAGCTTAGGGCAGGGGAGCCACACCTTC
CDR3 protein: CSSSLGQGSHTF

J gene: TRBJ2-7
V gene: TRBV18
clone size: .
D gene: .
CDR3 DNA: TGTGCCAGCTCACCCGGGACACTTATTTACGAGCAGTACTTC
CDR3 protein: CASSPGTLIYEQYF

J gene: TRBJ1-4
V gene: TRBV7-9
clone size: .
D gene: TRBD1
CDR3 DNA: TGTGCCAGCAGCTCCTCAGGGGGAACTAATGAAAAACTGTTTTTT
CDR3 protein: CASSSSGGTNEKLFF

J gene: TRBJ2-1
V gene: TRBV21-1
clone size: .
D gene: .
CDR3 DNA: TGTGCCAGCAGCAAAGGAGACAATGAGCAGTTCTTC
CDR3 protein: CASSKGDNEQFF

J gene: TRBJ2-5
V gene: TRBV7-7
clone size: .
D gene: TRBD1
CDR3 DNA: TGTGCCAGCAGCCCGACAGGGTTTCAGGAGACCCAGTACTTC
CDR3 protein: CASSPTGFQETQYF

J gene: TRBJ2-7
V gene: TRBV19
clone size: .
D gene: TRBD2
CDR3 DNA: TGTGCCAGTAGTATGAAGCCCACTAGCGGGAGAACCTACGAGCAGTACTTC
CDR3 protein: CASSMKPTSGRTYEQYF

J gene: TRBJ2-1
V gene: TRBV19
clone size: .
D gene: TRBD1
CDR3 DNA: TGTGCCAGTAGTATTAACCAGGGGGCTGACAATGAGCAGTTCTTC
CDR3 protein: CASSINQGADNEQFF

J gene: TRBJ2-7
V gene: TRBV7-9
clone size: .
D gene: .
CDR3 DNA: TGTTCCAGCAGCTTAGAGCACTCCGAGCAGTACTTC
CDR3 protein: CSSSLEHSEQYF

J gene: TRBJ2-1
V gene: TRBV7-9
clone size: .
D gene: .
CDR3 DNA: TGTGCCAGCAGCATCGCGGCCCGGTACGGTGAGCAGTTCTTC
CDR3 protein: CASSIAARYGEQFF

J gene: TRBJ2-5
V gene: TRBV9
clone size: few
D gene: .
CDR3 DNA: TGTGCCAGCAGCGGGGGACTGCAAGTCGGGACCCAGTACTTC
CDR3 protein: CASSGGLQVGTQYF

J gene: TRBJ2-3
V gene: TRBV7-2
clone size: few
D gene: TRBD2
CDR3 DNA: TGTGCCAGCAGTCGCTCGGCGGGAGGGGCCTCAGATACGCAGTATTTT
CDR3 protein: CASSRSAGGASDTQYF

J gene: TRBJ2-7
V gene: TRBV19
clone size: .
D gene: TRBD1
CDR3 DNA: TGTGCCAGTACCACCGGGACAGGGGGCTACGAGCAGTACTTC
CDR3 protein: CASTTGTGGYEQYF

J gene: TRBJ1-1
V gene: TRBV7-9
clone size: .
D gene: .
CDR3 DNA: TGTGCCAGCAGCTTATGGTTGGGGCAGGGGAGGAACACTGAAGCTTTCTTT
CDR3 protein: CASSLWLGQGRNTEAFF

J gene: TRBJ2-1
V gene: TRBV2
clone size: .
D gene: TRBD1
CDR3 DNA: TGTGCCAGCAGTGAAAATCGGGACAGGGTGATCTTC
CDR3 protein: CASSENRDRVIF

J gene: TRBJ1-5
V gene: TRBV10-3
clone size: .
D gene: TRBD1
CDR3 DNA: TGTGCCATCAGCCAACCGACAGGGGCGAACAATCAGCCCCAGCATTTT
CDR3 protein: CAISQPTGANNQPQHF

J gene: TRBJ2-3
V gene: TRBV5-1
clone size: few
D gene: TRBD2
CDR3 DNA: TGCGCCAGCAGTTTGATTACTAGCGGGCGCAAACCCTCTAGCACAGATACGCAGTATTTT
CDR3 protein: CASSLITSGRKPSSTDTQYF

J gene: TRBJ1-2
V gene: TRBV5-1
clone size: few
D gene: TRBD1
CDR3 DNA: TGCGCCAGCAGCTTTTCCACAGGGGAGGATGGCTACACCTTC
CDR3 protein: CASSFSTGEDGYTF

J gene: TRBJ1-1
V gene: TRBV6-5
clone size: .
D gene: TRBD1
CDR3 DNA: TGTGCCAGCAGCGACAGGGGGGACACTGAAGCTTTCTTT
CDR3 protein: CASSDRGDTEAFF

J gene: TRBJ2-1
V gene: TRBV7-3
clone size: .
D gene: TRBD2
CDR3 DNA: TGTGCCAGCAGCTTAACCCTGGGACTAGCGGGAGACAATGAGCAGTTCTTC
CDR3 protein: CASSLTLGLAGDNEQFF

J gene: TRBJ2-1
V gene: TRBV11-2
clone size: .
D gene: .
CDR3 DNA: TGTGCCAGCAGCTTTAGTAATGAGCAGTTCTTC
CDR3 protein: CASSFSNEQFF

J gene: TRBJ2-7
V gene: TRBV13
clone size: .
D gene: .
CDR3 DNA: TGTGCCAGCACCTCCCTTGATGGCGGGAACGAGCAGTACTTC
CDR3 protein: CASTSLDGGNEQYF

J gene: TRBJ2-7
V gene: TRBV2
clone size: .
D gene: TRBD2
CDR3 DNA: TGTGCCAGCAGTTATAGCGGGACCGGAGGATACGAGCAGTACTTC
CDR3 protein: CASSYSGTGGYEQYF

J gene: TRBJ2-7
V gene: TRBV6-6
clone size: .
D gene: TRBD2
CDR3 DNA: TGTGCCAGCAGGCCGGGTACAGCGGGAGACTACGAGCAGTACTTC
CDR3 protein: CASRPGTAGDYEQYF

J gene: TRBJ1-2
V gene: TRBV4-3
clone size: .
D gene: .
CDR3 DNA: TGCGCCAGCAGCCAAGAATTTCCGGGTCTCTCTCGCTATGGCTACACCTTC
CDR3 protein: CASSQEFPGLSRYGYTF

J gene: TRBJ2-3
V gene: TRBV7-7
clone size: .
D gene: TRBD1
CDR3 DNA: TGTGCCAGCAGCTCCGGGACAGGGATAGATACGCAGTATTTT
CDR3 protein: CASSSGTGIDTQYF

J gene: TRBJ1-1
V gene: TRBV30
clone size: .
D gene: .
CDR3 DNA: TGTGCCTTGTACAGGGACCTCGGCACTGAAGCTTTCTTT
CDR3 protein: CALYRDLGTEAFF

J gene: TRBJ1-3
V gene: TRBV11-2
clone size: .
D gene: .
CDR3 DNA: TGTGCCAGCAGCTTCCAACACGGAAACACCATATATTTT
CDR3 protein: CASSFQHGNTIYF

J gene: TRBJ1-3
V gene: TRBV30
clone size: .
D gene: .
CDR3 DNA: TGTGCCTGGAGCCAGGGTGCTGGAAACACCATATATTTT
CDR3 protein: CAWSQGAGNTIYF

J gene: TRBJ2-1
V gene: TRBV6-6
clone size: .
D gene: .
CDR3 DNA: TGTGCCAGCAGTTACTCGGTTTACCCGCCGGGGAATGAGCAGTTCTTC
CDR3 protein: CASSYSVYPPGNEQFF

J gene: TRBJ1-2
V gene: TRBV9
clone size: .
D gene: .
CDR3 DNA: TGTGCCAGCAGCCTGGACAGCAACTATGGCTACACCTTC
CDR3 protein: CASSLDSNYGYTF

J gene: TRBJ2-1
V gene: TRBV10-1
clone size: medium-sized
D gene: TRBD2
CDR3 DNA: TGCGCCAGCGCTGCGGGGGGGGACTACAATGAGCAGTTCTTC
CDR3 protein: CASAAGGDYNEQFF